This T cell receptor (beta chain) emerged from a study of PD-1 blockade in classical Hodgkin lymphoma. The time point was: cycle 4 day 1 (C4D1), after more than 5 weeks of nivolumab. Relapse was seen in all patients after autologous stem cell transplantation, and brentuximab vedotin exposure was variable. Patients showed best responses of complete response, partial response or progressive disease. Assay used: immunoSEQ multiplex PCR; TCRdb lists only in-frame clones, some missing. Altogether about 20,000 clones are present, approximately 76% being singletons, with the ten largest covering around 40%. Germline V CDR1 and CDR2: SGHVS, FNYEAQ. The V end was cut by 3 bases, the J end by 4 bases, with 10 bases between. CDR3 size: 14 residues.

The J gene is TRBJ1-3, the V gene TRBV7-6; D remains unclear. Sequencing used peripheral blood mononuclear cells (PBMCs), obtained before the fourth cycle of nivolumab. This sequence originates from a human donor with classical Hodgkin lymphoma. The CDR3 sequence: CASSFEEGGNTIYF. In DNA form, the CDR3 reads TGTGCCAGCAGCTTTGAAGAGGGAGGAAACACCATATATTTT.